Each of the 16 T cell receptor beta chains below was sequenced from the same sample in a study of post-analysis software for immune sequencing data. The study, taken as a whole, reports: TRBV5-6, TRBV5-1 and TRBV20-1 belonged to a set of about five TRBV segments that were more frequent in patients than controls.

What these receptors recognize is not known. Carried by the TCR beta cDNA libraries were unique molecular identifiers. One entry per CDR3 protein results from TCRdb running MiXCR on the PCR reads. The sample contains over 150,000 distinct CDR3 sequences, 30% of which appear only once. Sequencing input: blood. The origin of the receptors is a girl aged 5 to 17 with multiple sclerosis.

This clonotype was picked up many times. This chain joins TRBV6-6 and TRBJ1-1; 8 nucleotides line up with TRBD1. V trimming: 2 bases; J trimming: 1 base; junction bases outside the gene matches: 0. Germline CDR1 and CDR2: MNHNY and SVGAGI (reference sequence). The CDR3 has 14 amino acids. CDR3 loop: CASSYTGGNTEAFF. CDR3 nucleotides: TGTGCCAGCAGTTACACAGGGGGGAACACTGAAGCTTTCTTT.

This clonotype has at least ten counts. This chain links TRBV5-1 with TRBJ2-1; unclear D gene. Per the germline V gene, CDR1 is SGHRS and CDR2 is YFSETQ. The CDR3 covers 16 residues. V lost 2 bases to trimming and J lost 0 bases, with 12 bases between them. Written as DNA, the CDR3 is TGCGCCAGCAGCTTATTGTTGGCAAGCTCCTACAATGAGCAGTTCTTC. Its translation is CASSLLLASSYNEQFF.

In this sample, this clonotype turned up many times. The chain carries TRBV18 and TRBJ2-5; 8 bases are shared with TRBD2. The CDR3 totals 13 residues. With 8 bases clipped from V and 2 bases from J, the junction kept 4 bases outside the gene matches. Germline CDR1 KGHSH, CDR2 LQKENI. DNA for the CDR3: TGTGCCAGCACAGCGGGAGAGCAAGAGACCCAGTACTTC. It yields the protein CASTAGEQETQYF. The whole variable domain, filled in from reference TRBV18 and TRBJ2-5, reads NAGVMQNPRHLVRRRGQEARLRCSPMKGHSHVYWYRQLPEEGLKFMVYLQKENIIDESGMPKERFSAEFPKEGPSILRIQQVVRGDSAAYFCASTAGEQETQYFGPGTRLLVL.

V usage is TRBV5-1 and J usage is TRBJ1-1, with D hard to call. Germline V gives CDR1 SGHRS, CDR2 YFSETQ. Trimming took off 4 bases at V and 0 bases at J, with 13 bases between the two ends. The CDR3 runs to 15 residues. The CDR3 DNA reads as TGCGCCAGCAGCCACGGAGGAAAACTGAACACTGAAGCTTTCTTT. It translates to CASSHGGKLNTEAFF.

This clonotype was counted at least ten times. The chain combines TRBV20-1 with TRBJ2-7; possible D gene TRBD2, 5 bases. CDR1 is DFQATT, CDR2 SNEGSKA, per germline (reference sequence). The CDR3 is made up of 14 amino acids. Trimming took 6 bases from V and 3 from J, leaving 18 bases between them. This chain's CDR3 is CSAPVEAPGYEQYF. CDR3 DNA: TGCAGTGCCCCGGTGGAGGCCCCGGGCTACGAGCAGTACTTC.

The chain is built from TRBV28 and TRBJ2-7, with TRBD1 matching 8 bases. V lost 4 bases and J lost 6; bases outside the gene matches: 20. The CDR3 length is 18 residues. Per germline, CDR1 MDHEN and CDR2 SYDVKM. CDR3 loop: CASSSWGPRDRGGCEQYF. CDR3 in DNA: TGTGCCAGCAGTTCTTGGGGGCCCCGCGACAGGGGTGGCTGCGAGCAGTACTTC.

This clonotype was counted many times. V gene TRBV5-8 combines with J gene TRBJ2-5; D not resolved. With 0 bases removed from V and 0 bases from J, the gap between germline ends came to 3 bases. Germline V gene sequence: CDR1 SGHTS, CDR2 YDEGEE. The CDR3 runs 13 residues. The CDR3 protein is CASSLAYQETQYF. Here the CDR3 DNA reads TGTGCCAGCAGCTTGGCGTACCAAGAGACCCAGTACTTC.

This clonotype was recorded a few times. This may be a read error: a much more frequent sequence differs by one nucleotide. The chain joins TRBV20-1 to TRBJ2-5; D gene unclear. V was pared by 0 bases and J by 2 bases, with 13 bases between. The CDR3 has 15 residues. CDR1 and CDR2 from the germline V gene are DFQATT and SNEGSKA (reference sequence). The CDR3 reads CSARDASGGQETQYF. CDR3 nucleotide sequence: TGCAGTGCTAGAGATGCGTCTGGCGGACAAGAGACCCAGTACTTC.

This clonotype came up many times. The chain couples TRBV27 to TRBJ2-7; TRBD2 might be the D (8 bases). CDR3 size: 20 residues. Germline V gene lookup returns CDR1 MNHEY and CDR2 SMNVEV (reference sequence). V was clipped by 7 bases and J by 0 bases, with 31 bases between them. The CDR3 DNA sequence: TGTGCCAGCAAAAAAGACAGGGCGGTTACTAGCGGAAGGAGCTCCTACGAGCAGTACTTC. Translating it yields CASKKDRAVTSGRSSYEQYF.

This clonotype was seen a few times. The chain joins TRBV28 to TRBJ1-1; the D is unclear. Per the germline V gene, CDR1 is MDHEN and CDR2 is SYDVKM. The V end was cut by 5 bases, the J end by 1 base, with 11 bases between. The CDR3 extends over 14 amino acids. CDR3 bases: TGTGCCAGCAGTCTCCCGCGTGGGAACACTGAAGCTTTCTTT. It encodes CASSLPRGNTEAFF.

The genes are TRBV7-3 and TRBJ2-7; either TRBD1 or TRBD2 may supply D (5 bases each). Trimming shortened V by 5 bases and J by 1 base, and 21 bases separated the two germline ends. CDR3 length: 17 residues. In germline, CDR1 is SGHTA, CDR2 FQGTGA. CDR3 in amino acids: CASSPGIAVGVSYEQYF. Here the CDR3 DNA reads TGTGCCAGCAGCCCCGGGATCGCGGTGGGGGTATCCTACGAGCAGTACTTC.

The J gene is TRBJ2-1, the V gene TRBV10-2; 7 nucleotides align to TRBD2. Germline values: CDR1 WSHSY, CDR2 SAAADI. V shed 2 bases and J 7 bases; nucleotides not matched to a gene: 5. The CDR3 spans 14 residues. The CDR3 loop is CASSEDWEGNEQFF. CDR3 in DNA: TGCGCCAGCAGTGAGGATTGGGAGGGGAATGAGCAGTTCTTC.

This clonotype was seen at least ten times. The chain combines TRBV20-1 with TRBJ2-1; maybe TRBD1 (5 bases). The CDR3 length is 14 residues. The germline gives CDR1 DFQATT, CDR2 SNEGSKA (reference sequence). V lost 4 bases to trimming and J lost 0 bases, with 10 bases between them. The CDR3, as DNA: TGCAGTGCTATGGACATAAGCTCCTACAATGAGCAGTTCTTC. Translation: CSAMDISSYNEQFF.

This chain connects TRBV6-1 to TRBJ2-1; TRBD2 is a possible D gene (5 bases). CDR1 is MNHNS, CDR2 SASEGT, per germline. The CDR3 runs 14 residues. Between the trimmed V and J ends, which lost 8 bases and 0 bases, there was a span of 11 bases. The CDR3 sequence is CASLRRSSYNEQFF. The CDR3 nucleotides are TGTGCCAGCCTACGGAGGAGCTCCTACAATGAGCAGTTCTTC.

The V and J genes are TRBV3-1 and TRBJ1-6; D not certain. V lost 0 bases, J lost 10 bases, and 13 bases lay in between. Per the germline V gene, CDR1 is LGHDT and CDR2 is YNNKEL (reference sequence). This CDR3 has 15 residues. The DNA of the CDR3 is TGTGCCAGCAGCCAAGAAGAGGGTCAGCAGTCACCCCTCCACTTT. It translates to CASSQEEGQQSPLHF.

This clonotype was seen repeatedly, ten times or more. The chain combines TRBV11-2 with TRBJ2-1; perhaps TRBD1 as D (6 bases). The ends were cut back, 5 bases at V and 9 bases at J, with 20 bases in the middle. This CDR3 has 15 amino acids. Per germline, CDR1 SGHAT and CDR2 FQNNGV. The CDR3, as DNA: TGTGCCAGCAGCACGCCCGGGACACTTCACAGTGAGCAGTTCTTC. This gives the protein CASSTPGTLHSEQFF. The entire variable domain, with the rest obtained from reference TRBV11-2 and TRBJ2-1, is as follows: EAGVAQSPRYKIIEKRQSVAFWCNPISGHATLYWYQQILGQGPKLLIQFQNNGVVDDSQLPKDRFSAERLKGVDSTLKIQPAKLEDSAVYLCASSTPGTLHSEQFFGPGTRLTVL.